A single TCR beta chain is shown here with its context. Antigen: not known. The record originates from a study of cytomegalovirus exposure and HLA in healthy donors. For the study at large: The roughly 120 million unique TCR beta sequences, from roughly 170 million T cells, were found by an earlier analysis. HLA-typed donors contributed some 87 million unique TCRs, which were held in an early data release.

General study results and limits: Equally common other TCR beta chains were less clonally expanded than HLA-associated ones, a later analysis found.

In the PCR, 60 Vbeta and 13 Jbeta primers were used. Per the study methods: Unique TCR beta chains numbered approximately 80 million in a later analysis, with roughly 11 million shared. Data came from immunoSEQ multiplex PCR; TCRdb stores just in-frame clones and leaves some out. V and J calls and clone size are those listed in that table; D and trimming were worked out from the DNA. Here the sample spans under 100,000 clones, 60% to 85% being singletons. Material: PBMCs. The TCR sequence derives from a man aged 18-30 years in good health and CMV-seropositive.

As DNA, the CDR3 is TGCGCCACCGGGGGGACAGGGGGCGCGTCCAAAAACATTCAGTACTTC. Its protein product is CATGGTGGASKNIQYF. The genes are TRBV23-1 and TRBJ2-4; 12 positions agree with TRBD1. TRBV23-1 is annotated as an ORF whose role is uncertain. There are 16 residues in the CDR3. The V and J ends lost 10 bases and 2 bases, in that order; junction bases with no gene match: 9.